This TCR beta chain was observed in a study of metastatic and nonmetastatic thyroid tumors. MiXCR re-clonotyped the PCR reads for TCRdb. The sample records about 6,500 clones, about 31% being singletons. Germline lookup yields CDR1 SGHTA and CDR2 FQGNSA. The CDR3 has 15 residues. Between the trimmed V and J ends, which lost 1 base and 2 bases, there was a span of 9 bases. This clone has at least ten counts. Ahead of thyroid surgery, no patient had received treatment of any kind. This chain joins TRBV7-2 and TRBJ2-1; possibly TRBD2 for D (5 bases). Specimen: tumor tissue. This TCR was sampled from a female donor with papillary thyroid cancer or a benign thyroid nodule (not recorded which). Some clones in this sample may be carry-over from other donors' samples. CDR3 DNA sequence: TGTGCCAGCAGCTTAGATTCTAGCCCCTACAATGAGCAGTTCTTC. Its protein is CASSLDSSPYNEQFF.